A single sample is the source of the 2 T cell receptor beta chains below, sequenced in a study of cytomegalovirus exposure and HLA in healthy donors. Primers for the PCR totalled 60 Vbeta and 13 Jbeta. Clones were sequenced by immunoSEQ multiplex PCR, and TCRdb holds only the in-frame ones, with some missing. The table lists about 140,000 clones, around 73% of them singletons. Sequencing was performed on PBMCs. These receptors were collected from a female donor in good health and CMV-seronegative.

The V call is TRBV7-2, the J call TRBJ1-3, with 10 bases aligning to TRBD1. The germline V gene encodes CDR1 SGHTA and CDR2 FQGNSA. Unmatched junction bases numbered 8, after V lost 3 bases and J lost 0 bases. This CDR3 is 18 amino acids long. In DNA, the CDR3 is TGTGCCAGCAGCTTGGGACAGGGGTTGCTCGGCTCTGGAAACACCATATATTTT. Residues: CASSLGQGLLGSGNTIYF.

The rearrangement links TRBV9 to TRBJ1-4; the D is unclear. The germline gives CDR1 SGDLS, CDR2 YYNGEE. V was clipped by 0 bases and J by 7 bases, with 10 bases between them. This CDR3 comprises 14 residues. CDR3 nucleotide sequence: TGTGCCAGCAGCGTAGGAAGCGCGGCTGAAAAACTGTTTTTT. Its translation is CASSVGSAAEKLFF.